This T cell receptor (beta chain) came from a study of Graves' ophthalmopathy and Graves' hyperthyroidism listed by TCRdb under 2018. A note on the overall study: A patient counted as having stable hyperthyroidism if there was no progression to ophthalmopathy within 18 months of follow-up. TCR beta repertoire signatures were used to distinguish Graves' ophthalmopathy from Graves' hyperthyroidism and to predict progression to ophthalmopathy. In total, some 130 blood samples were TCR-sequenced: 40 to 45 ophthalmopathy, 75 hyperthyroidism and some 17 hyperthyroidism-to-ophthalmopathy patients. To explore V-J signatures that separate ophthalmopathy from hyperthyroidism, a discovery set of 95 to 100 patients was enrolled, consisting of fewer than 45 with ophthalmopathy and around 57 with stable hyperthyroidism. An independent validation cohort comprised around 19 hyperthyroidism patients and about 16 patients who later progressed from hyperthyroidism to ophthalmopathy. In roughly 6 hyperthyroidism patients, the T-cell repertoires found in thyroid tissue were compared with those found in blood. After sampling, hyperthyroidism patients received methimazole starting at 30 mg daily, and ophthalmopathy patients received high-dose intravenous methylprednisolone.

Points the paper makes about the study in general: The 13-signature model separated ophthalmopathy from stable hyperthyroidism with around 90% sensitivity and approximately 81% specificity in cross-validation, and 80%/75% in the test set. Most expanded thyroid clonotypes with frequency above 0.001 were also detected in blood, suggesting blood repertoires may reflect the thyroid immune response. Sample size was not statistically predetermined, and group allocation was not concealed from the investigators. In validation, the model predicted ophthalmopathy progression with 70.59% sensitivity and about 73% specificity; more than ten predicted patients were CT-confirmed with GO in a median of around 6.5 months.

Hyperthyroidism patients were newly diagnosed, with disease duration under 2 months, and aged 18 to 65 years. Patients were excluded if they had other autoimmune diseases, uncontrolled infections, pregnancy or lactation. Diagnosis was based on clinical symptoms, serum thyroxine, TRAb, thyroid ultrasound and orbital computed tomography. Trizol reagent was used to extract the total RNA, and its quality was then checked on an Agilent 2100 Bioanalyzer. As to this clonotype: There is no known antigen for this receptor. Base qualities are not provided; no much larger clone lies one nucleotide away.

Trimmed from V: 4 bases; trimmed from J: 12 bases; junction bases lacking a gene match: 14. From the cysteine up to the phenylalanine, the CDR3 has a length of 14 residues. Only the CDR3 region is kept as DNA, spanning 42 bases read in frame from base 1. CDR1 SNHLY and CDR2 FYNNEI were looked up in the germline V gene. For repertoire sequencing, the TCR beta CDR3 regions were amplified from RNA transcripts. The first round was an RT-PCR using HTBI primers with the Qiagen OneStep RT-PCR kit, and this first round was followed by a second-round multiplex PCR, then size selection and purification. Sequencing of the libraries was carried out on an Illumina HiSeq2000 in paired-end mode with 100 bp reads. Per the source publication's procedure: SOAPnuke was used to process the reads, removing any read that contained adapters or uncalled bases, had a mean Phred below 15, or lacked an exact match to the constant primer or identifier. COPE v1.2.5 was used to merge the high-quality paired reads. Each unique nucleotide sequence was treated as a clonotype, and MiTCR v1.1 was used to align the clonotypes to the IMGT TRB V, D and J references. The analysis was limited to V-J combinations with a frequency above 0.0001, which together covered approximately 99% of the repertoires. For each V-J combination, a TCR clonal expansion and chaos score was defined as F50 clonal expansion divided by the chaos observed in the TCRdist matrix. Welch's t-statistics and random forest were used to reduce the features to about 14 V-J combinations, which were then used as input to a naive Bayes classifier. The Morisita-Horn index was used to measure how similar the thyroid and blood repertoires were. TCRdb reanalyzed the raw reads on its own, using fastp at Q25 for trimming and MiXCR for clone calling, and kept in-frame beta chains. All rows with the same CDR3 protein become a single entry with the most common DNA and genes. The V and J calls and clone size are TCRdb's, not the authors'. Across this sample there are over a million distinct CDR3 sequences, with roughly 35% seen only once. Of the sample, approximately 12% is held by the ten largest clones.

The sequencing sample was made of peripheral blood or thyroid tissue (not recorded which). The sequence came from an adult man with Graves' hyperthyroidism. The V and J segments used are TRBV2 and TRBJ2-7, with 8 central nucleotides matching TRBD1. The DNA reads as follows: TGTGCCAGCAGTGTAGGCCCGCTGACAGGGGATTGGTACTTC. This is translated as CASSVGPLTGDWYF.